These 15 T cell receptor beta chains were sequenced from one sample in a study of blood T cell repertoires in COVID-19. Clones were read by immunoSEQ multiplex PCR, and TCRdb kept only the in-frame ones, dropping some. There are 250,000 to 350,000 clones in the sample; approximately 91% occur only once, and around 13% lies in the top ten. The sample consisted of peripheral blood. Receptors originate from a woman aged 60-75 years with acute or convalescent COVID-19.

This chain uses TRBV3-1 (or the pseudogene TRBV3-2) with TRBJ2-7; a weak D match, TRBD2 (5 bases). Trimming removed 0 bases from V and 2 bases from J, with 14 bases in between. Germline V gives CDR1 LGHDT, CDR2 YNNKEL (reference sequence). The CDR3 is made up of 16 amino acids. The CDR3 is CASSQERLAAAYEQYF. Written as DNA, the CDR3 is TGTGCCAGCAGCCAAGAGAGGCTAGCTGCGGCCTACGAGCAGTACTTC.

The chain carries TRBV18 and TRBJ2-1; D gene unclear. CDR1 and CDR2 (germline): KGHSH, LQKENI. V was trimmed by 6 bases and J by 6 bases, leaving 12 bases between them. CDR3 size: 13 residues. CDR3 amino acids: CASSPTTPNEQFF. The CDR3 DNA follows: TGTGCCAGCTCCCCTACCACCCCCAATGAGCAGTTCTTC.

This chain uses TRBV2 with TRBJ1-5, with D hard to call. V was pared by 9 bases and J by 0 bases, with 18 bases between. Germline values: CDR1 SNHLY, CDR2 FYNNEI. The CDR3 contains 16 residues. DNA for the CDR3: TGTGCCAGTGGGCCAAAAGGCGCGTATAGCAATCAGCCCCAGCATTTT. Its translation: CASGPKGAYSNQPQHF.

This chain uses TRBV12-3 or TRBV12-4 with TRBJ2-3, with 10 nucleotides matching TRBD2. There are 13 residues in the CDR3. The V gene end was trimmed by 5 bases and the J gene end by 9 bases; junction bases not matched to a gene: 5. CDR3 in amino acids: CASSISGRPTQYF. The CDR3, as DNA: TGTGCCAGCAGTATTAGCGGGAGGCCAACGCAGTATTTT.

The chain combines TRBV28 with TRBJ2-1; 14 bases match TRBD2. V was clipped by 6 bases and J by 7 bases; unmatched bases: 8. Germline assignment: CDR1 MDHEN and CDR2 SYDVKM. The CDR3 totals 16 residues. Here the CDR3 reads CASRPPGLAGVNEQFF. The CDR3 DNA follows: TGTGCCAGCAGGCCACCGGGACTAGCGGGAGTTAATGAGCAGTTCTTC.

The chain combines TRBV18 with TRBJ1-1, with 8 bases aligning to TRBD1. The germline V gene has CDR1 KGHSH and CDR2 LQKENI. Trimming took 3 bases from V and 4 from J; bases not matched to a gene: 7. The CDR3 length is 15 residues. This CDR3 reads CASSPTGVGTTEAFF. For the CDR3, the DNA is TGTGCCAGCTCACCGACAGGGGTGGGGACCACTGAAGCTTTCTTT.

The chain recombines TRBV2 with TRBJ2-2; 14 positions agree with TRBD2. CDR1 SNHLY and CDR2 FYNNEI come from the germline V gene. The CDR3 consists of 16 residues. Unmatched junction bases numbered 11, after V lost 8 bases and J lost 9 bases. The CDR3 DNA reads TGTGCCAGCTCCCCCCCGGGACTAGCGGGAGTCCGGGAGCTGTTTTTT. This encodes CASSPPGLAGVRELFF.

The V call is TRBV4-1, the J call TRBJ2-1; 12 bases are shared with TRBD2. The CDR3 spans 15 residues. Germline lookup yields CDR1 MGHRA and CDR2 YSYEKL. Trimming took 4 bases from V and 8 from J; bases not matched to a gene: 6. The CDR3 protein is CASSPGTSGYDEQFF. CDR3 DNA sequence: TGCGCCAGCAGCCCGGGGACTAGCGGGTACGATGAGCAGTTCTTC.

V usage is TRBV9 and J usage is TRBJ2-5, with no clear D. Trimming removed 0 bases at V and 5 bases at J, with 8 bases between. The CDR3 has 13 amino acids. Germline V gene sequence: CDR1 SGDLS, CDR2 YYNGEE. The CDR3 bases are TGTGCCAGCAGCGTAGGAGATAGCGAGACCCAGTACTTC. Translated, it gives CASSVGDSETQYF. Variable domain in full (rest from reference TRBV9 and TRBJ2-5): DSGVTQTPKHLITATGQRVTLRCSPRSGDLSVYWYQQSLDQGLQFLIQYYNGEERAKGNILERFSAQQFPDLHSELNLSSLELGDSALYFCASSVGDSETQYFGPGTRLLVL.

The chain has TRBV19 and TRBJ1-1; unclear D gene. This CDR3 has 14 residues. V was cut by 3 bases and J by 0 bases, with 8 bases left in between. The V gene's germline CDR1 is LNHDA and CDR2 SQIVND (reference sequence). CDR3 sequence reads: CASSIGGMNTEAFF. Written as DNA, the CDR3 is TGTGCCAGTAGTATCGGAGGGATGAACACTGAAGCTTTCTTT.

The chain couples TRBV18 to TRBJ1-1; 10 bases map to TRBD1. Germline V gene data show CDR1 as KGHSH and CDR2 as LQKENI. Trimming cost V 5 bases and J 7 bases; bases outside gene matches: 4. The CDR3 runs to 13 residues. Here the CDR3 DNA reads TGTGCCAGCTCAACTGACAGGGGGCGTGAAGCTTTCTTT. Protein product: CASSTDRGREAFF.

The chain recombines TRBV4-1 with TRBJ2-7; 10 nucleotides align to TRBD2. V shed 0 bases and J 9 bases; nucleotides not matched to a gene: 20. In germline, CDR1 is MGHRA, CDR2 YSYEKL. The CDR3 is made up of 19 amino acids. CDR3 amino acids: CASSQDRIEAGGPSGGQYF. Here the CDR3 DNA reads TGCGCCAGCAGCCAAGATAGAATCGAAGCGGGGGGGCCCAGCGGCGGGCAGTACTTC.

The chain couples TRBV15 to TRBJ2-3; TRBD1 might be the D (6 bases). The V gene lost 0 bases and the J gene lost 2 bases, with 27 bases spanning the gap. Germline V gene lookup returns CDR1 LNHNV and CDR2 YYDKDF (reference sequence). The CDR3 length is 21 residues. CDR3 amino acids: CATSRDMGDPADSPYTDTQYF. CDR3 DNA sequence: TGTGCCACCAGCAGAGACATGGGTGACCCTGCGGACAGCCCTTACACAGATACGCAGTATTTT.

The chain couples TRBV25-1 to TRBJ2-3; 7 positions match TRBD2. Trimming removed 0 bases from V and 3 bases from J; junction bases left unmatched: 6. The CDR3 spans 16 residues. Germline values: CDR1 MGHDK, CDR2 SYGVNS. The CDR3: CASSEYGQGGTDTQYF. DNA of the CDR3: TGTGCCAGCAGTGAATACGGGCAGGGAGGGACAGATACGCAGTATTTT.

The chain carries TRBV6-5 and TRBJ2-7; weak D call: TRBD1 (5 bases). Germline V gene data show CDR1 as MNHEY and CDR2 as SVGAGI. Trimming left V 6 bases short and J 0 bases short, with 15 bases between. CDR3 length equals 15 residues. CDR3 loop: CASSQTTASSYEQYF. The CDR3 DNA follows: TGTGCCAGCAGCCAGACGACAGCCAGCTCCTACGAGCAGTACTTC.